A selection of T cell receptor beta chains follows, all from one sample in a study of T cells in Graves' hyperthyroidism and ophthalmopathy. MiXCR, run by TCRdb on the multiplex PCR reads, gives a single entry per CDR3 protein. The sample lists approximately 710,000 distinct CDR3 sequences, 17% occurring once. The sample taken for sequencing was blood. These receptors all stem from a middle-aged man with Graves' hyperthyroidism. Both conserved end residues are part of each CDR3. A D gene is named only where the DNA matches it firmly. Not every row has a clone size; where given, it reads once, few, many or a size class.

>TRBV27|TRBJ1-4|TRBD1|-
CASSAGQGALNEKLFF
TGTGCCAGCAGTGCCGGACAGGGGGCGTTGAATGAAAAACTGTTTTTT
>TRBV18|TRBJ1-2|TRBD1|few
CASSPLSAGGSYGYTF
TGTGCCAGCTCACCTCTATCTGCAGGGGGCTCGTATGGCTACACCTTC
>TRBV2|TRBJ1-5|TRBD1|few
CASSRDSTQHF
TGTGCCAGCAGTCGGGACAGCACCCAGCATTTT
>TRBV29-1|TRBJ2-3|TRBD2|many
CSVVRAETSGSTDTQYF
TGCAGCGTGGTGAGGGCCGAGACTAGCGGGAGCACAGATACGCAGTATTTT
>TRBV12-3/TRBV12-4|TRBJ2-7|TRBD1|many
CASKGQGDYEQYF
TGTGCCAGCAAGGGACAGGGAGACTACGAGCAGTACTTC
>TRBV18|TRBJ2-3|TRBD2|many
CASSPPTSGPRDTQYF
TGTGCCAGCTCACCACCCACTAGCGGGCCCCGGGATACGCAGTATTTT
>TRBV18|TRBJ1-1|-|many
CASSPTMNTEAFF
TGTGCCAGCTCACCTACCATGAACACTGAAGCTTTCTTT
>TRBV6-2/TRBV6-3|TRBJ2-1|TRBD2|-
CASGGLALPGRQFF
TGTGCCAGTGGGGGACTAGCCCTACCCGGGAGGCAGTTCTTC
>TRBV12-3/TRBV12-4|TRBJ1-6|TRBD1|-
CASRATGQGNSPLHF
TGTGCCAGCAGGGCCACGGGACAGGGGAATTCACCCCTCCACTTT
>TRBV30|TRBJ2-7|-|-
CAWSVLWDRGRLAGRGSYEQYF
TGTGCCTGGAGTGTACTTTGGGACAGGGGTCGGCTAGCGGGACGGGGATCCTACGAGCAGTACTTC